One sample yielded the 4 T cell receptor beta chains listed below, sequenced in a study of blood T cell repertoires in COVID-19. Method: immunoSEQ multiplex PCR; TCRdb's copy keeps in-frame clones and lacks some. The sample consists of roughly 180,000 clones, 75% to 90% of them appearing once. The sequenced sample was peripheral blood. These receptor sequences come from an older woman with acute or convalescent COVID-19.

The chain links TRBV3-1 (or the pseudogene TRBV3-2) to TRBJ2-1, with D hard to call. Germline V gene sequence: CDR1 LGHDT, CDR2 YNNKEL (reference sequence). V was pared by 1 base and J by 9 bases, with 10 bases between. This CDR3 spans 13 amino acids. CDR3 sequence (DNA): TGTGCCAGCAGCCAAGCCCTAGTGAGTGAGCAGTTCTTC. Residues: CASSQALVSEQFF.

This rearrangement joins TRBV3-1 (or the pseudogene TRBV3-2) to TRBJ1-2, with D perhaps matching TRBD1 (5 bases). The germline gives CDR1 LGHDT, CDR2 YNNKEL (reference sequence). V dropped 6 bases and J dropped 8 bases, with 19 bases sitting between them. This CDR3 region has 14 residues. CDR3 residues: CASSPPGGRGGYTF. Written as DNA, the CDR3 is TGTGCCAGCAGTCCTCCGGGGGGAAGAGGCGGCTACACCTTC.

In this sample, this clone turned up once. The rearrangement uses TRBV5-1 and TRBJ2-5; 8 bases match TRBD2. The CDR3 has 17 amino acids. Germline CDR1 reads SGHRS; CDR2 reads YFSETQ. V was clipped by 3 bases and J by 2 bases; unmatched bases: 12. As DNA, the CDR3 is TGCGCCAGCAGCTCCGGCGGGGGACTAGGAGTTCAAGAGACCCAGTACTTC. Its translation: CASSSGGGLGVQETQYF.

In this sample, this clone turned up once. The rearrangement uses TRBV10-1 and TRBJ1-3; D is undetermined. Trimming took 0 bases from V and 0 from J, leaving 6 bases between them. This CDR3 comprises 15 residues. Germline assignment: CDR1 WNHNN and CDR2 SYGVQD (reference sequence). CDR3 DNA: TGCGCCAGCAGTGAGTCGTTGAGCTCTGGAAACACCATATATTTT. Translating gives CASSESLSSGNTIYF.